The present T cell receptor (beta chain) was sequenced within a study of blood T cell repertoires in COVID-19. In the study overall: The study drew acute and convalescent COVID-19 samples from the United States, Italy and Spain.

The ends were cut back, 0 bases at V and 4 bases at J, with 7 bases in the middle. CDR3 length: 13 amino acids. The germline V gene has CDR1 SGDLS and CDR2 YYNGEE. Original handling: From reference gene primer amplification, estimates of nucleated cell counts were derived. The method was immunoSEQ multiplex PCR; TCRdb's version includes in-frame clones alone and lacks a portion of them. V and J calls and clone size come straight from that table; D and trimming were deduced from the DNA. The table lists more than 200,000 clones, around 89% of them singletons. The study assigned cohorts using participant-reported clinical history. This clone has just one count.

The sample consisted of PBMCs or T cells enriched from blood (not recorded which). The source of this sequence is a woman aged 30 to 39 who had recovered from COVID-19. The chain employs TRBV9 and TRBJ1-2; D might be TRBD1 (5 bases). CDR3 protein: CASSVAGGYGYTF. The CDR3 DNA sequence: TGTGCCAGCAGCGTAGCGGGGGGCTATGGCTACACCTTC.